This T cell receptor beta chain stems from a study of post-analysis software for immune sequencing data. The CDR3 length is 17 residues. Per germline, CDR1 SEHNR and CDR2 FQNEAQ (reference sequence). V was trimmed by 4 bases and J by 0 bases, leaving 16 bases between them. Prepared TCR beta cDNA libraries contained unique molecular identifiers. With about 0.95 to 10 million T cells as the source, approximately 500,000 cDNA molecules resulted. TCRdb reprocessed the PCR reads via MiXCR and lists one record per CDR3 protein. The sample yields hundreds of thousands of distinct CDR3 sequences, 55% to 60% seen once. Study results and limitations: Among multiple sclerosis patients, normalized Chao1 diversity was significantly below that of controls. Controls showed lower frequencies than patients for four to six TRBV segments, and TRBV5-6, TRBV5-1 and TRBV20-1 were among these.

Regarding this clonotype: Antigen unknown.

This chain joins TRBV7-9 and TRBJ2-1; D is unclear. The clonotype comes from a girl aged 2 to 9 with multiple sclerosis. The sample taken for sequencing was blood. The CDR3 nucleotides read TGTGCCAGCAGCTCGCCCCTGGCGGCGAGCTCCTACAATGAGCAGTTCTTC. It codes for CASSSPLAASSYNEQFF. The entire variable domain, with the rest obtained from reference TRBV7-9 and TRBJ2-1, is as follows: DTGVSQNPRHKITKRGQNVTFRCDPISEHNRLYWYRQTLGQGPEFLTYFQNEAQLEKSRLLSDRFSAERPKGSFSTLEIQRTEQGDSAMYLCASSSPLAASSYNEQFFGPGTRLTVL.